This T cell receptor (beta chain) came from a study of T cell responses to AZD1222 COVID-19 vaccine. Study-wide points: All repertoire sampling was performed exclusively after the peak T cell response. With dominance at 160-218 and 743-854, vaccine-associated CD4 TCRs spanned spike. Females made up more of the donors, who were largely white British, and clonal diversity may have come out too low. Unmutated variant regions reportedly attract nearly half of all spike-specific TCRs.

This clone was detected a few times. Its specificity is not known. CDR1 is SQVTM, CDR2 ANQGSEA, per germline. This CDR3 comprises 12 residues. Trimming removed 5 bases at V and 4 bases at J, with 11 bases between. Here immunoSEQ multiplex PCR was the method, and the copy in TCRdb shows in-frame clones only, minus some. The table has tens of thousands of clones, 89% seen once. This chain joins TRBV29-1 and TRBJ1-1; D not certain. The sequence was obtained from an adult who received the AZD1222 COVID-19 vaccine. The sample was peripheral blood, taken 28 days after the second AZD1222 dose. In DNA, the CDR3 is TGCAGCGTTCGAGGAGGGATCACTGAAGCTTTCTTT. It translates to CSVRGGITEAFF.